This note documents a single T cell receptor beta chain sequence. This sample was taken from a study of blood T cell repertoires in COVID-19. Overall study context: PBMCs, B-cell-depleted T cells, or T cells were the source of the cDNA or gDNA that made up the material.

Source study methods: Reference gene primer amplification yielded estimated nucleated cell counts. The method was immunoSEQ multiplex PCR; TCRdb's version includes in-frame clones alone and lacks a portion of them. The V and J calls and clone size come from that table; D and trimming were worked out from the DNA. The sample lists 150,000 or so clones, around 83% seen once, with approximately 16% in the top ten. Those enrolled, adults aged about 18 to 89 years, came from some 25 US areas. Trimming took 3 bases from V and 4 from J, leaving 4 bases between them. The CDR3 covers 12 residues. The germline V gene has CDR1 LGHDT and CDR2 YNNKEL (reference sequence).

The receptor was derived from a man aged 50 or older who had recovered from COVID-19. Sequenced material: PBMCs or T cells enriched from blood (not recorded which). The V and J genes are TRBV3-1 (or the pseudogene TRBV3-2) and TRBJ1-5; D remains ambiguous. CDR3 sequence (DNA): TGTGCCAGCAGCCAGGAGAATCAGCCCCAGCATTTT. Translated, it gives CASSQENQPQHF.